This TCR beta chain emerged from a study of CD8 T cell repertoires and HIV-1 epitope variants. As for this clone: The antigen is undetermined.

The CDR3 runs to 13 residues. With 10 bases clipped from V and 4 bases from J, the junction kept 10 bases outside the gene matches. Germline CDR1 is MGHDK and CDR2 is SYGVNS. The repertoire was sequenced with immunoSEQ multiplex PCR; TCRdb's copy has only in-frame clones and lacks some. The data hold about 5,000 clones, with about 63% observed a single time. Sequenced material: cultured CD8+ T cells derived from PBMCs. The receptor's source is a male donor with HIV. The chain recombines TRBV25-1 with TRBJ2-7; TRBD2 matches 7 bases. The DNA of the CDR3 is TGTGCCACCGGAGGCGCTAGCGGTTACGAGCAGTACTTC. Residues: CATGGASGYEQYF.